The 22 T cell receptor beta chains below all came from one sample that was sequenced in a study of T cells after yellow fever vaccination. TCRdb re-called the 5' RACE reads with MiXCR, one entry per CDR3 protein. This sample has approximately 510,000 distinct CDR3 sequences, with roughly a fifth found just once. The sample here was PBMCs, taken less than 25 days after the first yellow fever vaccination. Receptor source: a man aged 18 to 29 who received the YFV17D yellow fever vaccine.

This sequence joins TRBV20-1 and TRBJ2-1; tentative D call: TRBD2 (6 bases). With 6 bases removed from V and 9 bases from J, the gap between germline ends came to 21 bases. Per germline, CDR1 DFQATT and CDR2 SNEGSKA (reference sequence). CDR3 length equals 14 residues. This CDR3 reads CSAFDGTGVSEQFF. The CDR3 region has the DNA TGCAGTGCATTCGACGGGACTGGGGTTTCTGAGCAGTTCTTC.

This clonotype showed up just a few times. V and J are TRBV5-1 and TRBJ2-5, with TRBD2 matching 11 bases. V lost 5 bases and J lost 5; bases outside the gene matches: 14. The CDR3 is 17 amino acids. Germline V gene lookup returns CDR1 SGHRS and CDR2 YFSETQ. The DNA of the CDR3 is TGCGCCAGCAGGAAAACACTAGCGGGGGCACCGGGGGAGACCCAGTACTTC. Protein sequence: CASRKTLAGAPGETQYF.

The chain couples TRBV3-1 to TRBJ1-2, with D uncertain. V lost 8 bases and J 8 bases, leaving 12 bases between the germline ends. CDR3 length: 11 amino acids. Germline CDR1 is LGHDT and CDR2 is YNNKEL (reference sequence). CDR3 nucleotides: TGTGCCAGCGGTCTTGATCGGGGCTACACCTTC. It encodes CASGLDRGYTF.

The rearrangement uses TRBV20-1 and TRBJ2-2, with 7 bases identical to TRBD2. V was pared by 8 bases and J by 6 bases, with 3 bases of the junction left unmatched. The CDR3 spans 11 residues. Germline V gene sequence: CDR1 DFQATT, CDR2 SNEGSKA (reference sequence). CDR3 amino acids: CSLSGAGELFF. The CDR3 nucleotides read TGCAGTTTGAGCGGGGCCGGGGAGCTGTTTTTT.

The rearrangement links TRBV28 to TRBJ2-7; D remains unclear. Germline V gene lookup returns CDR1 MDHEN and CDR2 SYDVKM. This CDR3 region has 13 residues. DNA of the CDR3: TGTGCCTGCAGTTTTAGTCAGAACTACGAGCAGTACGTC. The encoded protein is CACSFSQNYEQYV.

The V gene is TRBV7-9, the J gene TRBJ2-1; the match to TRBD2 covers 9 bases. The length of the CDR3 is 16 residues. CDR1 and CDR2 from the germline V gene are SEHNR and FQNEAQ (reference sequence). The V and J ends lost 5 bases and 12 bases, in that order; junction bases with no gene match: 17. Here the CDR3 reads CASSTAPLGLAGTQFF. The CDR3 DNA follows: TGTGCCAGCAGCACCGCTCCCCTGGGGCTAGCGGGAACGCAGTTCTTC. Variable domain in full (rest from reference TRBV7-9 and TRBJ2-1): DTGVSQNPRHKITKRGQNVTFRCDPISEHNRLYWYRQTLGQGPEFLTYFQNEAQLEKSRLLSDRFSAERPKGSFSTLEIQRTEQGDSAMYLCASSTAPLGLAGTQFFGPGTRLTVL.

This clonotype was seen more than once but under ten times. This rearrangement joins TRBV5-1 to TRBJ2-7, with 8 bases matching TRBD1. The CDR3 loop spans 13 amino acids. J lost 2 bases, V lost 6 bases, and 4 bases had no gene match. Germline-derived CDR1 and CDR2 are SGHRS and YFSETQ. For the CDR3, the DNA is TGCGCCAGCACAGACAGGGGTGCCTACGAGCAGTACTTC. It yields the protein CASTDRGAYEQYF.

This clonotype came up many times. The chain links TRBV12-3 or TRBV12-4 to TRBJ1-5; a possible D gene is TRBD1 (6 bases). V gave up 1 base and J gave up 0 bases, with 7 bases separating them. The CDR3 runs 15 residues. Here the CDR3 reads CASSLEGDSNQPQHF. The DNA of the CDR3 is TGTGCCAGCAGTTTAGAGGGGGATAGCAATCAGCCCCAGCATTTT.

This clonotype was seen a handful of times. The rearrangement links TRBV5-1 to TRBJ1-2; no clear D gene. Germline CDR1 SGHRS, CDR2 YFSETQ. The CDR3 runs 16 residues. The V and J ends lost 0 bases and 6 bases respectively, with 18 bases between them. The CDR3 nucleotides are TGCGCCAGCAGCTTGGATGTATTGAAGATTGCCCATGGCTACACCTTC. Amino acids: CASSLDVLKIAHGYTF.

This clonotype is a singleton in its sample. Since a much larger clone is just one base distant, this may be a read error. The chain is built from TRBV20-1 and TRBJ1-2; the D gene is possibly TRBD1 (6 bases). Trimming stripped 1 base from V and 12 bases from J, with 15 bases between. CDR1 DFQATT and CDR2 SNEGSKA come from the germline V gene (reference sequence). The CDR3 consists of 12 residues. The CDR3, as DNA: TGCAGTGCTAGAGGGACAGTCCTGGGCCACACCTTC. Protein: CSARGTVLGHTF.

This clonotype has just a few counts. V is TRBV19 and J is TRBJ1-6; the match to TRBD1 covers 9 bases. Germline loops: CDR1 LNHDA, CDR2 SQIVND (reference sequence). This CDR3 region has 19 residues. Losses at the gene ends were 5 bases for V and 6 bases for J; bases not matched to a gene: 17. Here the CDR3 reads CASSGRNGQGRRINSPLHF. The DNA for the CDR3 is TGTGCCAGTAGTGGGCGGAATGGACAGGGGCGCCGAATTAATTCACCCCTCCACTTT.

This sequence joins TRBV18 and TRBJ2-7; D is perhaps TRBD2 (5 bases). Germline CDR1 KGHSH, CDR2 LQKENI. Trimming removed 2 bases at V and 6 bases at J, with 17 bases between. There are 15 residues in the CDR3. CDR3 in amino acids: CASSPSTDPAGEQYF. The CDR3 DNA reads as TGTGCCAGCTCACCATCGACGGACCCGGCGGGCGAGCAGTACTTC.

The V gene is TRBV5-5, the J gene TRBJ2-5; D gene ambiguous. Germline V gene sequence: CDR1 SGHKS, CDR2 YYEKEE (reference sequence). The V gene lost 4 bases and the J gene lost 9 bases, with 13 bases spanning the gap. This CDR3 region has 12 residues. The CDR3 loop is CASSVTTPPQYF. Here the CDR3 DNA reads TGTGCCAGCAGCGTAACGACCCCCCCCCAGTACTTC. Using reference TRBV5-5 and TRBJ2-5 for the parts outside the CDR3, the full variable domain is DAGVTQSPTHLIKTRGQQVTLRCSPISGHKSVSWYQQVLGQGPQFIFQYYEKEERGRGNFPDRFSARQFPNYSSELNVNALLLGDSALYLCASSVTTPPQYFGPGTRLLVL.

This chain joins TRBV25-1 and TRBJ2-7; no clear D. Trimming took off 3 bases at V and 5 bases at J, with 11 bases between the two ends. The V gene's germline CDR1 is MGHDK and CDR2 SYGVNS. This CDR3 contains 13 residues. DNA for the CDR3: TGTGCCAGCAGTGAGTTGGACCGAAACGAGCAGTACTTC. Protein: CASSELDRNEQYF.

This clonotype was picked up a small number of times. The rearrangement joins TRBV5-1 to TRBJ2-5; no firm D call. The CDR3 contains 11 residues. Trimming cost V 5 bases and J 5 bases, with 7 bases left between them. Germline assignment: CDR1 SGHRS and CDR2 YFSETQ. This CDR3 is CASREEETQYF. Here the CDR3 DNA reads TGCGCCAGCAGAGAAGAGGAGACCCAGTACTTC.

The chain combines TRBV4-3 with TRBJ1-6, with D possibly matching TRBD1 (6 bases). This CDR3 spans 14 amino acids. The V gene lost 4 bases and the J gene lost 8 bases, with 12 bases spanning the gap. The germline CDR1 and CDR2 sequences are LGHNA and YSLEER. The CDR3 DNA follows: TGCGCCAGCAGCCTTGGCAGGGGTGATTCACCCCTCCACTTT. It is translated as CASSLGRGDSPLHF.

This clonotype was picked up a small number of times. The genes are TRBV23-1 and TRBJ1-5; 9 bases are a match to TRBD1. TRBV23-1 is annotated as an ORF whose role is uncertain. V shed 3 bases and J 8 bases; nucleotides not matched to a gene: 20. CDR3 length: 19 amino acids. In nucleotides, the CDR3 is TGCGCCAGCAGTCAGGGCGCTGGCGTCCGGGACAGGGCCATTGAGCCCCAGCATTTT. Amino acid sequence: CASSQGAGVRDRAIEPQHF.

V is TRBV11-3 and J is TRBJ2-1, with 13 positions matching TRBD2. This CDR3 spans 16 amino acids. The V gene's germline CDR1 is SGHNT and CDR2 YENEEA. V lost 4 bases to trimming and J lost 6 bases; unmatched junction nucleotides: 6. The CDR3 here is CASSSWTSGGLNEQFF. The CDR3 DNA follows: TGTGCCAGCAGCTCCTGGACTAGCGGGGGTCTCAATGAGCAGTTCTTC.

The chain couples TRBV28 to TRBJ2-2, with TRBD1 matching over 7 bases. The CDR3 consists of 15 residues. In germline, CDR1 is MDHEN, CDR2 SYDVKM. The V segment lost 6 bases and the J segment 5 bases; nucleotides outside the gene matches: 9. The CDR3 spells CASRGHRGDTGELFF. DNA for the CDR3: TGTGCCAGCAGAGGTCACAGGGGAGATACCGGGGAGCTGTTTTTT.

This chain links TRBV5-1 with TRBJ2-5; D not certain. CDR3 length equals 15 residues. Germline lookup yields CDR1 SGHRS and CDR2 YFSETQ. Between the trimmed V and J ends, which lost 0 bases and 1 base, there was a span of 10 bases. In DNA form, the CDR3 reads TGCGCCAGCAGCTTGGCGGCTACTATCCAAGAGACCCAGTACTTC. Translating it yields CASSLAATIQETQYF.

This clonotype was observed a handful of times. The chain recombines TRBV7-9 with TRBJ1-4, with 7 bases matching TRBD1. The CDR3 has 13 amino acids. In germline, CDR1 is SEHNR, CDR2 FQNEAQ (reference sequence). After removal of 8 bases from V and 7 bases from J, the junction contained 7 bases not matched to a gene. The CDR3 sequence is CASGQGVGEKLFF. CDR3 nucleotides: TGTGCCAGCGGGCAGGGGGTTGGTGAAAAACTGTTTTTT. The full variable domain, in which reference TRBV7-9 and TRBJ1-4 provide the parts outside the CDR3, is DTGVSQNPRHKITKRGQNVTFRCDPISEHNRLYWYRQTLGQGPEFLTYFQNEAQLEKSRLLSDRFSAERPKGSFSTLEIQRTEQGDSAMYLCASGQGVGEKLFFGSGTQLSVL.

This clonotype was found a few times. The J gene is TRBJ2-5, the V gene TRBV20-1; TRBD2 matches at 13 bases. V trimming: 6 bases; J trimming: 5 bases; junction bases outside the gene matches: 9. The CDR3 runs 15 residues. CDR1 is DFQATT and CDR2 is SNEGSKA in the germline V gene (reference sequence). The CDR3 DNA sequence: TGCAGTGCCGCACTAGCGGGGGGGTTCCCTGAGACCCAGTACTTC. This encodes CSAALAGGFPETQYF.